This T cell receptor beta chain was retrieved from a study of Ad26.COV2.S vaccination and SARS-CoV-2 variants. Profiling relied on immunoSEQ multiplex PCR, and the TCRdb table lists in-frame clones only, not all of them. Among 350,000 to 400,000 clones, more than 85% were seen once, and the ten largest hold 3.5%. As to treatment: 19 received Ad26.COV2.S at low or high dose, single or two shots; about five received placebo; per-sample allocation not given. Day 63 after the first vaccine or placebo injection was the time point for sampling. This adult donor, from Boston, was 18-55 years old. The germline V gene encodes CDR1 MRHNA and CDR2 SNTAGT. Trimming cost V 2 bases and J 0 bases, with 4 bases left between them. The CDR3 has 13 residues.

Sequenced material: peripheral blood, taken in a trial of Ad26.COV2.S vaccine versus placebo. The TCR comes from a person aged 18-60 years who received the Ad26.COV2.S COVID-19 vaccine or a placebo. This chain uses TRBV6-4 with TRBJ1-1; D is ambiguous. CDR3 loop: CASSDEMNTEAFF. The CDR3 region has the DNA TGTGCCAGCAGTGACGAAATGAACACTGAAGCTTTCTTT.